This T cell receptor beta chain was retrieved from a study of control samples from healthy donors and cancer patients. The repertoire was sequenced with immunoSEQ multiplex PCR; TCRdb's copy has only in-frame clones and lacks some. The sample gives approximately 52,000 clones, approximately 86% of which show up once; roughly 3.8% is in the top ten. The CDR3 is 13 amino acids. Trimming shortened V by 5 bases and J by 7 bases, and 14 bases separated the two germline ends. The V call is TRBV12-3 or TRBV12-4, the J call TRBJ1-2; no reliable D call. Material for sequencing was blood. The clonotype originates from a man in his fifties or sixties in good health. CDR3 amino acids: CASSPSFRSGYTF. CDR3 nucleotides: TGTGCCAGCAGTCCTTCCTTCCGGTCTGGCTACACCTTC.